This TCR beta chain was captured in a study of shared clonotypes between healthy human individuals. CDR3 length equals 15 residues. Trimming took 2 bases from V and 7 from J; bases not matched to a gene: 8. Germline V lookup: CDR1 MNHEY, CDR2 SMNVEV (reference sequence). The assay was immunoSEQ multiplex PCR, and TCRdb's table has in-frame clones only and misses some. The profile shows around 1,000,000 clones, around three quarters of them singletons. The J gene is TRBJ2-7, the V gene TRBV27; 10 bases fit TRBD2. Sequenced: memory CD4+ T cells from PBMCs. Described subset: CD45RA-negative fraction. This TCR derives from a man in his late teens or twenties in good health. Some clones in this sample may be carry-over from other donors' samples. CDR3 nucleotides: TGTGCCAGCAGTTTAACAGCGGGAGGGCCCTGGGAGCAGTACTTC. The encoded protein is CASSLTAGGPWEQYF.